This T cell receptor beta chain was identified during a study of CD8+CD57+ T cells in acquired aplastic anemia. Germline V CDR1 and CDR2: SEHNR, FQNEAQ (reference sequence). The CDR3 sequence is 11 residues long. Deletions cut 4 bases from V and 8 bases from J, with 8 bases between. Both TCR beta VDJ combination and CDR3 sequence profiling were carried out. Genomic DNA was the template for this profiling. TCRdb fed the reads into MiXCR, producing one record per CDR3 protein. The repertoire holds fewer than 250,000 distinct CDR3 sequences, with roughly half as singletons. This clonotype originated in a human donor in good health, serving as a control. The V call is TRBV7-9, the J call TRBJ1-2; no clear D. Sequenced input: sorted CD4+, CD8+, or CD8+CD57+ T cells (not recorded which) from PBMCs. The CDR3 region has the DNA TGTGCCAGCAGCTCGATGGACGGCTACACCTTC. It translates to CASSSMDGYTF.